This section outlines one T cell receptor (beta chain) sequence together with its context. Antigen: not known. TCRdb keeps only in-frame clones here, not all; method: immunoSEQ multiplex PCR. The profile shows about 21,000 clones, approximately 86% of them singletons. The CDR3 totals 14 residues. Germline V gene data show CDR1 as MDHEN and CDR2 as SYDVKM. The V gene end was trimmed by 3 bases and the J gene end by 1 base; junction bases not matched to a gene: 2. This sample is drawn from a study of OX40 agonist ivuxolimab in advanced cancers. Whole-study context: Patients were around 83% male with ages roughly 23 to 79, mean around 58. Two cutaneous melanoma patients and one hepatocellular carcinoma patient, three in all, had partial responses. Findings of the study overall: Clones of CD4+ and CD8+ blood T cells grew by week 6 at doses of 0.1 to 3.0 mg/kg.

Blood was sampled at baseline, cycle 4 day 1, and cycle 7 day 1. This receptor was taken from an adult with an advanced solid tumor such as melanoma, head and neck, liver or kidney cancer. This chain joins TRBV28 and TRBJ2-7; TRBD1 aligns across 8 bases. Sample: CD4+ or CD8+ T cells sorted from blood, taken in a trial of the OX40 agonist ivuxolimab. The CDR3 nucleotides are TGTGCCAGCAGTTTCCGGGACAGGTCCTACGAGCAGTACTTC. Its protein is CASSFRDRSYEQYF.